This T cell receptor beta chain appears in the sequencing data of a study of T cell changes during pregnancy in multiple sclerosis. This clone has just one count. Using immunoSEQ multiplex PCR, the repertoire was profiled, and TCRdb retains in-frame clones only, with some absent. Of 65,000 to 90,000 clones detected, 92% appear once; the ten largest clones hold about 2.5%. V lost 4 bases, J lost 3 bases, and 8 bases stayed unmatched. CDR3 length: 15 residues. Germline values: CDR1 SGDLS, CDR2 YYNGEE. This clonotype was sampled from a female donor with multiple sclerosis, enrolled in a pregnancy study. The input for sequencing was peripheral blood, taken before pregnancy. V and J are TRBV9 and TRBJ2-7, with TRBD2 identical over 9 bases. The CDR3 protein is CASSPFRAGGYEQYF. The CDR3 region has the DNA TGTGCCAGCAGCCCATTTAGAGCGGGGGGCTACGAGCAGTACTTC.